This T cell receptor beta chain is drawn from a study of blood T cells in healthy people across ages. The second PCR ran about 6 to 11 cycles with a sample-barcoded 5' primer and J-beta primers. Using its own MiXCR run on the 5' RACE reads, TCRdb lists one record per CDR3 protein. Altogether 800,000 or so distinct CDR3 sequences are present, around 25% being singletons, with the ten largest covering under 4.5%. Findings and limits, study-wide: Naive CD4+ cell counts and diversity both ran higher in long-lived than in aged donors. Per-million-T-cell TCR beta diversity fell roughly linearly with age.

A word on this clonotype: No antigen is known for it.

Investigators took ten milliliters of peripheral blood from every donor. V lost 1 base, J lost 3 bases, and 13 bases lay in between. There are 16 residues in the CDR3. CDR1 LGHDT and CDR2 YNNKEL come from the germline V gene (reference sequence). The data also belong to a second study, concerning T cells of mothers and their children. That study reports: Around 3 million TCR beta reads per child versus over 8 million per mother.

V is TRBV3-1 and J is TRBJ2-4; TRBD2 might be the D (6 bases). This TCR was recovered from a boy between 10 and 17 years old in good health. Material for sequencing was blood. The CDR3 bases are TGTGCCAGCAGCCAAGTGGGGCGGGACCTCAAAAACATTCAGTACTTC. Encoded protein: CASSQVGRDLKNIQYF.